Presented here are 3 T cell receptor beta chains from one specimen sequenced in a study of cytomegalovirus exposure and HLA in healthy donors. 60 Vbeta and 13 Jbeta primers were used in PCR. Repertoires were generated with immunoSEQ multiplex PCR, while TCRdb's copy carries only in-frame clones and drops some. The top ten clones hold 6% to 7.5% of a sample with 100,000 to 150,000 clones, approximately 10% of them seen once. Sequencing input: PBMCs. The receptors stem from a woman aged 40 to 50 in good health and CMV-seropositive.

The chain uses TRBV19 and TRBJ2-7, with 7 bases that match TRBD1. J was trimmed by 4 bases and V by 1 base; bases with no gene match: 4. Germline-derived CDR1 and CDR2 are LNHDA and SQIVND (reference sequence). The length of the CDR3 is 14 residues. For the CDR3, the DNA is TGTGCCAGTAGTATAGCAGGGGGAGAGTACGAGCAGTACTTC. Protein: CASSIAGGEYEQYF.

Concerning this clone itself: Since the CDR3 does not end with the conserved phenylalanine or tryptophan, this likely comes from a read error. Because the CDR3's place on the DNA is in doubt, the DNA is left out and the CDR3 is given as listed by TCRdb. The chain combines TRBV19 with TRBJ1-6; the table's D gene call, TRBD1, was not cross checked with the DNA. The CDR3 spans 14 residues, counting both ends. Germline V gives CDR1 LNHDA, CDR2 SQIVND (reference sequence). The CDR3 sequence is CASTYRGSKSPIHL.

This clone was detected a few times. The chain has TRBV2 and TRBJ1-2, with 7 bases lining up with TRBD1. CDR1 and CDR2 (germline): SNHLY, FYNNEI. The length of the CDR3 is 16 residues. V lost 7 bases, J lost 8 bases, and 19 bases stayed unmatched. The CDR3 nucleotides read TGTGCCAGCATGGGCAGGGGGTATTCAGAATCTCAAGGCTACACCTTC. Encoded protein: CASMGRGYSESQGYTF.